These 14 T cell receptor beta chains were all obtained from the same sample, sequenced in a study of shared clonotypes between healthy human individuals. The table came from immunoSEQ multiplex PCR; TCRdb's copy has only in-frame clones and leaves some out. This sample has more than 2 million clones; 93% occur once, and the top ten carry about 1.6%. Positively selected for CCR7, the CD45RO-negative cells used as naive CD8 cells excluded terminally differentiated effector memory CD45RA+ cells. Input material: naive CD8+ T cells from PBMCs. These receptors originate from a man between 18 and 35 years old in good health. Some clones in this sample may be carry-over from other donors' samples.

CDR3 loop: CASSVVASGKNEQFF. Here the CDR3 DNA reads TGTGCCAGCAGCGTGGTGGCTAGCGGGAAAAATGAGCAGTTCTTC. This chain links TRBV7-9 with TRBJ2-1; TRBD2 matches 9 bases. Germline V lookup: CDR1 SEHNR, CDR2 FQNEAQ (reference sequence). This CDR3 comprises 15 residues. With 5 bases clipped from V and 7 bases from J, the junction kept 9 bases outside the gene matches. The variable domain in full, completed from reference TRBV7-9 and TRBJ2-1, reads DTGVSQNPRHKITKRGQNVTFRCDPISEHNRLYWYRQTLGQGPEFLTYFQNEAQLEKSRLLSDRFSAERPKGSFSTLEIQRTEQGDSAMYLCASSVVASGKNEQFFGPGTRLTVL.

V and J are TRBV7-9 and TRBJ2-3; 11 bases agree with TRBD2. V trimming: 1 base; J trimming: 2 bases; junction bases outside the gene matches: 5. Per germline, CDR1 SEHNR and CDR2 FQNEAQ (reference sequence). The CDR3 length is 17 residues. Written as DNA, the CDR3 is TGTGCCAGCAGCTTAGTACCGGGACTAGCGGACACAGATACGCAGTATTTT. Its translation: CASSLVPGLADTDTQYF.

J is TRBJ2-7 and V is TRBV7-9; no clear D gene. V lost 1 base and J lost 2, with 9 bases in between. Looked up from germline, CDR1 is SEHNR and CDR2 is FQNEAQ (reference sequence). This CDR3 has 14 residues. CDR3 residues: CASSLGADTYEQYF. The CDR3, as DNA: TGTGCCAGCAGCTTAGGGGCAGATACCTACGAGCAGTACTTC.

The chain joins TRBV5-1 to TRBJ2-6; D uncertain. The CDR3 totals 16 residues. Trimming took 6 bases from V and 0 from J, leaving 13 bases between them. From germline, CDR1 is SGHRS and CDR2 YFSETQ. CDR3 residues: CASNLGGFSGANVLTF. CDR3 bases: TGCGCCAGCAACCTTGGCGGATTCTCTGGGGCCAACGTCCTGACTTTC.

V is TRBV27 and J is TRBJ1-2; D is perhaps TRBD1 (5 bases). Germline CDR1 MNHEY, CDR2 SMNVEV (reference sequence). This CDR3 has 15 residues. V lost 5 bases to trimming and J lost 8 bases, with 21 bases between them. The CDR3 loop is CASSRLEGIGRGYTF. DNA for the CDR3: TGTGCCAGCAGTCGCCTCGAGGGGATTGGGCGCGGCTACACCTTC.

This clone was observed a few times. Other nucleotide sequences in the sample specify the same CDR3. This chain links TRBV7-9 with TRBJ1-2; 10 bases map to TRBD1. Trimming cost V 3 bases and J 2 bases; bases outside gene matches: 0. The CDR3 runs to 14 residues. CDR1 and CDR2 (germline): SEHNR, FQNEAQ (reference sequence). CDR3 nucleotide sequence: TGTGCCAGCAGCTTGGGACAGGGGAACTATGGCTACACCTTC. Its translation: CASSLGQGNYGYTF.

The chain employs TRBV9 and TRBJ2-6, with D perhaps TRBD1 (6 bases). V lost 0 bases, J lost 2 bases, and 12 bases lay in between. Germline V gene lookup returns CDR1 SGDLS and CDR2 YYNGEE. The CDR3 is made up of 17 amino acids. The CDR3 protein is CASSVVRRGAGANVLTF. The CDR3 nucleotides are TGTGCCAGCAGCGTAGTTCGCAGGGGAGCTGGGGCCAACGTCCTGACTTTC.

This clone is a singleton in its sample. V gene TRBV7-8 combines with J gene TRBJ2-2; no clear D gene. The length of the CDR3 is 17 residues. V was clipped by 5 bases and J by 4 bases, with 20 bases between them. Looked up from germline, CDR1 is SGHVS and CDR2 is FQNEAQ. CDR3 amino acids: CASSRAPETAGTGELFF. The CDR3 nucleotides read TGTGCCAGCAGCAGGGCCCCGGAGACGGCAGGCACCGGGGAGCTGTTTTTT.

Comments on this clone: The sample has other DNA sequences that encode this CDR3 too. The chain has TRBV5-6 and TRBJ1-4; tentatively, D is TRBD1 (5 bases). The V end lost 0 bases, the J end lost 2 bases, and 5 bases lay between the germline ends. CDR3 length: 14 amino acids. Germline-derived CDR1 and CDR2 are SGHDT and YYEEEE. This chain's CDR3 is CASSLGGTNEKLFF. DNA of the CDR3: TGTGCCAGCAGCTTGGGGGGGACTAATGAAAAACTGTTTTTT.

The genes are TRBV9 and TRBJ1-2; 7 bases line up with TRBD1. The CDR3 is 15 amino acids. After removal of 3 bases from V and 8 bases from J, the junction contained 13 bases not matched to a gene. Per the germline V gene, CDR1 is SGDLS and CDR2 is YYNGEE. The CDR3 region has the DNA TGTGCCAGCAGCGCGACAGGGACCCGGTTGAGGGGCTACACCTTC. Translating gives CASSATGTRLRGYTF.

The chain employs TRBV9 and TRBJ2-4; possibly TRBD1 for D (6 bases). Trimming shortened V by 4 bases and J by 5 bases, and 13 bases separated the two germline ends. From germline, CDR1 is SGDLS and CDR2 YYNGEE. There are 14 residues in the CDR3. CDR3 in amino acids: CASSPRGSENIQYF. CDR3 coding DNA: TGTGCCAGCAGCCCCAGGGGTTCGGAAAACATTCAGTACTTC.

The chain combines TRBV6-5 with TRBJ2-5; D is unclear. Trimming stripped 0 bases from V and 4 bases from J, with 12 bases between. This CDR3 spans 15 amino acids. Germline V lookup: CDR1 MNHEY, CDR2 SVGAGI. The CDR3 protein is CASSYSIGAVETQYF. The CDR3 coding sequence is TGTGCCAGCAGTTACTCGATCGGCGCAGTAGAGACCCAGTACTTC.

In DNA form, the CDR3 reads TGTGCCAGCAGCTCCCGGACTGCTCGCGGCGGGGAGCTGTTTTTT. Translating gives CASSSRTARGGELFF. The chain employs TRBV7-8 and TRBJ2-2, with a possible D match to TRBD2 (5 bases). Trimming pared 4 bases from V and 7 bases from J, leaving 16 bases between. Per the germline V gene, CDR1 is SGHVS and CDR2 is FQNEAQ. The CDR3 extends over 15 amino acids.

The sample holds a few counts of this clone. The J gene is TRBJ2-2, the V gene TRBV9; D may be TRBD1 (6 bases). The germline CDR1 and CDR2 sequences are SGDLS and YYNGEE. V lost 0 bases and J 7 bases, leaving 13 bases between the germline ends. The CDR3 is 15 amino acids. The CDR3 DNA sequence: TGTGCCAGCAGCGTAGTCTCAGGGGCGGTCGGGGAGCTGTTTTTT. This sequence encodes CASSVVSGAVGELFF.